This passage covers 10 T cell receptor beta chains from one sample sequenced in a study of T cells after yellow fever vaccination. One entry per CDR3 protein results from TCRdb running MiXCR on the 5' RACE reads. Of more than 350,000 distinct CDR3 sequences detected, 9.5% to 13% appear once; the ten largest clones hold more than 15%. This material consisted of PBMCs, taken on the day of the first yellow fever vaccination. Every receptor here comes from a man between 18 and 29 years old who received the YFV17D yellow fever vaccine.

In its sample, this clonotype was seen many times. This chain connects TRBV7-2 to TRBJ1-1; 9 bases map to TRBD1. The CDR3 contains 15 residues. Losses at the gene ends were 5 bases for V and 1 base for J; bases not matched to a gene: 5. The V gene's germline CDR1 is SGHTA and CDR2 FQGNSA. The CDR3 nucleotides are TGTGCCAGCAGCGGCCGACAGGGGGAGAACACTGAAGCTTTCTTT. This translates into CASSGRQGENTEAFF.

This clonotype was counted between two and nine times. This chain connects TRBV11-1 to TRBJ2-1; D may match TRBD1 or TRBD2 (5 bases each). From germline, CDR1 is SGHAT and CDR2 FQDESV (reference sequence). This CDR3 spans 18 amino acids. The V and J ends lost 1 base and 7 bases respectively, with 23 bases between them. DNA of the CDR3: TGTGCCAGCAGCTTAGATCGGGGTAGTTCGAGGGGTTTGAATGAGCAGTTCTTC. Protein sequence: CASSLDRGSSRGLNEQFF.

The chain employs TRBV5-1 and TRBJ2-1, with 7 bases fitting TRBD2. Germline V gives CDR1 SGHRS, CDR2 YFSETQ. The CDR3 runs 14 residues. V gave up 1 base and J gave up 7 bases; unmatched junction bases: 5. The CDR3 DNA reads TGCGCCAGCAGCTTGAGCGGGGTTTGGAATGAGCAGTTCTTC. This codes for CASSLSGVWNEQFF.

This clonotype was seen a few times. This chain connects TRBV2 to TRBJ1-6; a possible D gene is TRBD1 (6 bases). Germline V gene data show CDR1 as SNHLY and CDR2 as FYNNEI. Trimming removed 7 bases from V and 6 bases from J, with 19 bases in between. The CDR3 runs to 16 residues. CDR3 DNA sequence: TGTGCCAGCACGGGTGGGGCGACAGGACCTAATTCACCCCTCCACTTT. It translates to CASTGGATGPNSPLHF.

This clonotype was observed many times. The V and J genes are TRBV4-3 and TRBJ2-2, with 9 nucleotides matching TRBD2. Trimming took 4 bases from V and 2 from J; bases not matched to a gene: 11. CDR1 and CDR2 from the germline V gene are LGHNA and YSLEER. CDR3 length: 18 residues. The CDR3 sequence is CASSPIEASGANTGELFF. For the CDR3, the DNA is TGCGCCAGCAGCCCCATAGAGGCTAGCGGGGCCAACACCGGGGAGCTGTTTTTT.

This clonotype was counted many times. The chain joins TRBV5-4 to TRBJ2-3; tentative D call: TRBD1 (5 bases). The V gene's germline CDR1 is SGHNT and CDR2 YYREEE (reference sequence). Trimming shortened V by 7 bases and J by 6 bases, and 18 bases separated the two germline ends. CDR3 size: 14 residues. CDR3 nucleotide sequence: TGTGCCAGCCCGGACATTTCCAGCTCCGATACGCAGTATTTT. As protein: CASPDISSSDTQYF.

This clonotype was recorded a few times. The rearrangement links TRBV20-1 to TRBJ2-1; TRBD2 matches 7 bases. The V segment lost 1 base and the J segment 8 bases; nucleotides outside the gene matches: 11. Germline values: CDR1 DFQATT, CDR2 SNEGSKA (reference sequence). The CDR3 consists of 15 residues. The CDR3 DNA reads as TGCAGTGCTAGAGTAACCGGGGGAGGGTCCCATGAGCAGTTCTTC. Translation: CSARVTGGGSHEQFF.

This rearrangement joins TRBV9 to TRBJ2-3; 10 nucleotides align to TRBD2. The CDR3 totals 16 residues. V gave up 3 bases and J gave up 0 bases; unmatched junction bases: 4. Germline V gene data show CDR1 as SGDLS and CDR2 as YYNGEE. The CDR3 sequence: CASSERAGGSTDTQYF. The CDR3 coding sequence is TGTGCCAGCAGCGAGAGAGCGGGGGGGAGCACAGATACGCAGTATTTT.

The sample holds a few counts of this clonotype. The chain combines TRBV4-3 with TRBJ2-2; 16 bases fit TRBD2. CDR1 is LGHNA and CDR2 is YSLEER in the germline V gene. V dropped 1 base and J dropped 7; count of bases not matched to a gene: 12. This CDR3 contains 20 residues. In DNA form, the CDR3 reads TGCGCCAGCAGCCAAGGTCTCTCTGGGACTAGCGGGGGGGCGATCGGGGAGCTGTTTTTT. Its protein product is CASSQGLSGTSGGAIGELFF.

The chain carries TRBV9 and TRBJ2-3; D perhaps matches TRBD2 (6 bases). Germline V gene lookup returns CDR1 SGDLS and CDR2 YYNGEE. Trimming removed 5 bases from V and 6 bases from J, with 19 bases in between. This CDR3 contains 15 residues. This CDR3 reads CASRAGTSAGDTQYF. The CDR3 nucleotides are TGTGCCAGCAGAGCCGGGACGTCGGCGGGGGATACGCAGTATTTT. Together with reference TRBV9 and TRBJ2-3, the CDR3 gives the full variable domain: DSGVTQTPKHLITATGQRVTLRCSPRSGDLSVYWYQQSLDQGLQFLIQYYNGEERAKGNILERFSAQQFPDLHSELNLSSLELGDSALYFCASRAGTSAGDTQYFGPGTRLTVL.